The 23 T cell receptor beta chains reported below all come from one sample, sequenced in a study of STAT3 mutations in large granular lymphocyte leukemia. Study conclusions and caveats: At least one immunodominant TCR beta clonotype appeared in every T-cell large granular lymphocyte leukemia patient.

TCRdb's table, derived via immunoSEQ multiplex PCR, lists solely in-frame clones and lacks some. This sample has about 42,000 clones, with roughly 77% found just once. Antigens for these TCRs are unknown. The source material was PBMCs. These receptor sequences come from a human donor with T large granular lymphocyte leukemia. Some clones in this sample may be carry-over from other donors' samples.

The genes are TRBV6-5 and TRBJ2-5, with D perhaps TRBD1 (6 bases). V lost 3 bases, J lost 5 bases, and 16 bases lay in between. The CDR3 is 15 residues long. The germline CDR1 and CDR2 sequences are MNHEY and SVGAGI. DNA for the CDR3: TGTGCCAGCAGTTATCGTGAGGGGGTCTCGGAGACCCAGTACTTC. Translating it yields CASSYREGVSETQYF.

The rearrangement joins TRBV15 to TRBJ1-5; TRBD1 is a possible D gene (6 bases). CDR1 and CDR2 from the germline V gene are LNHNV and YYDKDF (reference sequence). The germline V and J ends were trimmed by 5 bases and 5 bases, with 16 bases remaining between them. The CDR3 covers 15 residues. This CDR3 is CATSADGGPDQPQHF. The CDR3 nucleotides read TGTGCCACCAGCGCCGACGGGGGCCCCGATCAGCCCCAGCATTTT.

The gene calls are TRBV18 and TRBJ2-7; the D gene could be TRBD1 or TRBD2 (5 bases each). The CDR3 contains 14 residues. Trimming took off 4 bases at V and 2 bases at J, with 12 bases between the two ends. Germline-derived CDR1 and CDR2 are KGHSH and LQKENI. Here the CDR3 DNA reads TGTGCCAGCTCACTATGGGACGAAGCCTACGAGCAGTACTTC. Protein product: CASSLWDEAYEQYF.

This clone appeared a single time. The chain is built from TRBV5-1 and TRBJ1-6; D ambiguous. The V gene's germline CDR1 is SGHRS and CDR2 YFSETQ. CDR3 size: 14 residues. V was cut by 0 bases and J by 10 bases, with 11 bases left in between. In DNA form, the CDR3 reads TGCGCCAGCAGCTTGGCCCGGACCGACTCACCCCTCCACTTT. It yields the protein CASSLARTDSPLHF. Variable domain in full (rest from reference TRBV5-1 and TRBJ1-6): KAGVTQTPRYLIKTRGQQVTLSCSPISGHRSVSWYQQTPGQGLQFLFEYFSETQRNKGNFPGRFSGRQFSNSRSEMNVSTLELGDSALYLCASSLARTDSPLHFGNGTRLTVT.

The rearrangement links TRBV18 to TRBJ2-1; 10 bases are shared with TRBD2. CDR1 KGHSH and CDR2 LQKENI come from the germline V gene. V dropped 0 bases and J dropped 5; count of bases not matched to a gene: 7. The CDR3 runs to 17 residues. CDR3 DNA: TGTGCCAGCTCACCACCGGCTAGCGGGGGAACCAACAATGAGCAGTTCTTC. Residues: CASSPPASGGTNNEQFF. The full variable domain, in which reference TRBV18 and TRBJ2-1 provide the parts outside the CDR3, is NAGVMQNPRHLVRRRGQEARLRCSPMKGHSHVYWYRQLPEEGLKFMVYLQKENIIDESGMPKERFSAEFPKEGPSILRIQQVVRGDSAAYFCASSPPASGGTNNEQFFGPGTRLTVL.

This chain connects TRBV10-2 to TRBJ1-2; TRBD1 agrees at 8 bases. The junction had 6 bases not matched to a gene; V was cut back by 5 bases and J by 10 bases. This CDR3 spans 12 amino acids. Germline V gene sequence: CDR1 WSHSY, CDR2 SAAADI. The CDR3 protein is CASSPGQGVYTF. CDR3 nucleotide sequence: TGCGCCAGCAGTCCCGGACAGGGTGTCTACACCTTC.

This chain links TRBV14 with TRBJ2-3, with 10 nucleotides matching TRBD2. V dropped 3 bases and J dropped 4; count of bases not matched to a gene: 1. The CDR3 consists of 14 residues. The germline CDR1 and CDR2 sequences are SGHDN and FVKESK. CDR3 in amino acids: CASSHLAGADTQYF. The CDR3 region has the DNA TGTGCCAGCAGCCACCTAGCGGGGGCAGATACGCAGTATTTT.

This clone appeared once. This chain links TRBV18 with TRBJ2-7, with TRBD2 identical over 7 bases. Germline lookup yields CDR1 KGHSH and CDR2 LQKENI. Trimming took 3 bases from V and 7 from J; bases not matched to a gene: 12. This CDR3 is 15 amino acids long. The CDR3 nucleotides read TGTGCCAGCTCACCTACCAGCGGGGCCTCAGGGGAGCAGTACGTC. Translated: CASSPTSGASGEQYV.

The chain employs TRBV5-5 and TRBJ1-1; D unresolved. The germline V gene encodes CDR1 SGHKS and CDR2 YYEKEE (reference sequence). The CDR3 is 12 amino acids. V lost 0 bases to trimming and J lost 4 bases, with 4 bases between them. The chain's CDR3 is CASSLAPTEAFF. The CDR3 nucleotides read TGTGCCAGCAGCTTGGCCCCCACTGAAGCTTTCTTT.

V is TRBV6-1 and J is TRBJ1-2; 7 bases match TRBD1. This CDR3 is built from 14 residues. In germline, CDR1 is MNHNS, CDR2 SASEGT. With V trimmed by 7 bases and J by 8 bases, 13 bases remained unmatched. CDR3 in amino acids: CASIGGTGLGGYTF. The CDR3 nucleotides are TGTGCCAGCATAGGGGGCACCGGATTAGGGGGCTACACCTTC.

The CDR3 nucleotides read TGTGCCAGTAGTATAGGTGGCAGTTATAGCAATCAGCCCCAGCATTTT. Protein product: CASSIGGSYSNQPQHF. The gene calls are TRBV19 and TRBJ1-5; D is ambiguous. With 1 base removed from V and 0 bases from J, the gap between germline ends came to 10 bases. This CDR3 spans 16 amino acids. Germline V gene lookup returns CDR1 LNHDA and CDR2 SQIVND (reference sequence).

This clone was seen only a few times. This sequence joins TRBV28 and TRBJ1-5; 8 bases are shared with TRBD1. This CDR3 has 16 amino acids. Trimming cost V 6 bases and J 0 bases; bases outside gene matches: 7. The germline V gene encodes CDR1 MDHEN and CDR2 SYDVKM. CDR3 sequence reads: CASRSWTGNSNQPQHF. The CDR3 DNA follows: TGTGCCAGCAGATCCTGGACAGGGAATAGCAATCAGCCCCAGCATTTT.

V usage is TRBV18 and J usage is TRBJ1-6; 7 bases match TRBD1. The CDR3 spans 13 residues. Germline lookup yields CDR1 KGHSH and CDR2 LQKENI. The J segment lost 7 bases and the V segment lost 7 bases, leaving 4 bases of the junction unmatched. This CDR3 reads CASLGTENSPLHF. The CDR3 DNA reads as TGTGCCAGCTTAGGGACAGAAAATTCACCCCTCCACTTT.

The chain carries TRBV28 and TRBJ2-7; D tentatively reads TRBD1 or TRBD2 (5 bases each). The CDR3 contains 12 residues. V dropped 2 bases and J dropped 4 bases, with 6 bases sitting between them. Looked up from germline, CDR1 is MDHEN and CDR2 is SYDVKM. The CDR3 nucleotides read TGTGCCAGCAGTTTAGAGGGGTACGAGCAGTACTTC. Amino acids: CASSLEGYEQYF. Filled out from reference TRBV28 and TRBJ2-7, the complete variable domain reads DVKVTQSSRYLVKRTGEKVFLECVQDMDHENMFWYRQDPGLGLRLIYFSYDVKMKEKGDIPEGYSVSREKKERFSLILESASTNQTSMYLCASSLEGYEQYFGPGTRLTVT.

The genes are TRBV29-1 and TRBJ2-5; TRBD1 aligns across 8 bases. Trimming cost V 6 bases and J 2 bases; bases outside gene matches: 11. The CDR3 has 15 residues. The germline V gene encodes CDR1 SQVTM and CDR2 ANQGSEA. In DNA, the CDR3 is TGCAGCGTGTCTCACGGGACAGGCCCACAAGAGACCCAGTACTTC. Translating gives CSVSHGTGPQETQYF.

V is TRBV28 and J is TRBJ1-5; TRBD1 is a possible D gene (5 bases). The length of the CDR3 is 13 residues. Germline V CDR1 and CDR2: MDHEN, SYDVKM. V was pared by 5 bases and J by 7 bases, with 12 bases between. As DNA, the CDR3 is TGTGCCAGCAGTCCTCAGGGATACCAGCCCCAGCATTTT. It is translated as CASSPQGYQPQHF.

This chain uses TRBV5-6 with TRBJ1-5; D unclear. Germline V gene lookup returns CDR1 SGHDT and CDR2 YYEEEE. Trimming shortened V by 5 bases and J by 0 bases, and 9 bases separated the two germline ends. The CDR3 covers 14 residues. For the CDR3, the DNA is TGTGCCAGCAGTTTCCTGGGTAGCAATCAGCCCCAGCATTTT. Its protein product is CASSFLGSNQPQHF. Full variable domain (rest looked up from reference TRBV5-6 and TRBJ1-5): DAGVTQSPTHLIKTRGQQVTLRCSPKSGHDTVSWYQQALGQGPQFIFQYYEEEERQRGNFPDRFSGHQFPNYSSELNVNALLLGDSALYLCASSFLGSNQPQHFGDGTRLSIL.

This clone was counted between two and nine times. J is TRBJ2-7 and V is TRBV7-9, with TRBD1 matching 11 bases. Germline assignment: CDR1 SEHNR and CDR2 FQNEAQ (reference sequence). With 5 bases clipped from V and 1 base from J, the junction kept 7 bases outside the gene matches. CDR3 length equals 16 residues. CDR3 residues: CASSGRDRGSSYEQYV. The CDR3 DNA reads TGTGCCAGCAGCGGCCGGGACAGGGGGTCTTCCTACGAGCAGTACGTC.

This clone is labeled as medium-sized (0.01 to 0.1%). This chain links TRBV5-5 with TRBJ2-5; D unresolved. The CDR3 loop spans 14 amino acids. The V gene lost 3 bases and the J gene lost 5 bases, with 14 bases spanning the gap. Germline V gives CDR1 SGHKS, CDR2 YYEKEE (reference sequence). This chain's CDR3 is CASSWPTGSETQYF. The CDR3 coding sequence is TGTGCCAGCAGCTGGCCCACTGGGTCCGAGACCCAGTACTTC.

V gene TRBV5-1 combines with J gene TRBJ2-7, with TRBD1 matching 8 bases. V lost 4 bases, J lost 6 bases, and 9 bases stayed unmatched. CDR1 SGHRS and CDR2 YFSETQ come from the germline V gene. This CDR3 comprises 14 residues. CDR3 DNA: TGCGCCAGCAGCCCAATCCAGGGGGCAGGCGAGCAGTACTTC. Translation gives CASSPIQGAGEQYF.

The chain carries TRBV27 and TRBJ1-5, with a possible D match to TRBD1 (6 bases). The germline V gene has CDR1 MNHEY and CDR2 SMNVEV (reference sequence). Trimming removed 1 base at V and 4 bases at J, with 11 bases between. This CDR3 spans 15 amino acids. CDR3 in DNA: TGTGCCAGCAGTTTATGGGGGGGCGGTAATCAGCCCCAGCATTTT. Residues: CASSLWGGGNQPQHF.

The chain is built from TRBV27 and TRBJ1-3; D gene unclear. The CDR3 length is 18 residues. The V end was cut by 7 bases, the J end by 4 bases, with 26 bases between. Germline V lookup: CDR1 MNHEY, CDR2 SMNVEV (reference sequence). In DNA, the CDR3 is TGTGCCAGCACTCCCACCCCCCCACGACGCAGACGAGGAAACACCATATATTTT. It codes for CASTPTPPRRRRGNTIYF.

The V gene is TRBV19, the J gene TRBJ1-5; perhaps TRBD1 as D (6 bases). Trimming cost V 6 bases and J 6 bases, with 15 bases left between them. Germline lookup yields CDR1 LNHDA and CDR2 SQIVND (reference sequence). The CDR3 has 14 amino acids. CDR3 nucleotides: TGTGCCAGTAGCCTTCTGGGGGGCGGTCAGCCCCAGCATTTT. Its translation is CASSLLGGGQPQHF.